The clone carrying this T cell receptor beta chain was picked up a small number of times. Its specificity is unknown. The sample originates from a study of T and B cells in COVID-19 patients. Overall study: In the active-infection cohort, about 90% of the 20 patients had comorbidities linked to unfavorable COVID-19 outcome.

BIOMED2 TRB-A/B primer pools were used in multiplex TRB PCR. One entry per CDR3 protein, called by TCRdb with MiXCR from the multiplex PCR reads. The repertoire holds roughly 7,200 distinct CDR3 sequences, with less than 30% as singletons. Blood genomic DNA input for TRB amplification was 250-500 ng. V lost 7 bases to trimming and J lost 11 bases; unmatched junction nucleotides: 19. The CDR3 has 16 amino acids. General study results and limits: No sequencing was yet done of CD4+, regulatory or CD8+ subsets, or of SARS-CoV-2-responsive or tetramer+ sorted cells.

This chain uses TRBV12-3 or TRBV12-4 with TRBJ1-5, with 8 bases matching TRBD1. Source material: blood. The source is a human donor with active COVID-19. In DNA form, the CDR3 reads TGTGCCAGCACCCTCTCCGCCACAGGGGGGCGAGTGGCCCAGCATTTT. It specifies CASTLSATGGRVAQHF.